The rows below give T cell receptor beta chains drawn from one sample of a study of T-cell memory formation after mild COVID-19. TCRdb passed the 5' RACE reads through MiXCR, listing each CDR3 protein once. This sample has roughly 400,000 distinct CDR3 sequences, with about 17% found just once. Sequenced: PBMCs or a T cell subset sorted from them (not recorded which). All receptors come from a man between 18 and 35 years old who had mild COVID-19 (a few samples of this study predate the infection). Cell type and time point are not known. CDR3s leave out the opening cysteine and the closing phenylalanine or tryptophan. Fields, in order: J gene, V gene, CDR3 protein.

J gene: TRBJ1-2; V gene: TRBV6-1; CDR3 protein: ASSRSGQGTNYGYT
J gene: TRBJ2-3; V gene: TRBV28; CDR3 protein: ASSFGLDTDTQY
J gene: TRBJ2-1; V gene: TRBV7-3; CDR3 protein: ASSSVYGNEQF
J gene: TRBJ2-3; V gene: TRBV4-1; CDR3 protein: ASSQGERNTDTQY
J gene: TRBJ2-1; V gene: TRBV7-9; CDR3 protein: ASSLVAVWEYNEQF
J gene: TRBJ2-1; V gene: TRBV7-9; CDR3 protein: ASSGGSYHNEQF
J gene: TRBJ1-1; V gene: TRBV4-2; CDR3 protein: ASSQGKGVDTEAF
J gene: TRBJ1-1; V gene: TRBV7-2; CDR3 protein: ASSPRQGAVAF
J gene: TRBJ2-2; V gene: TRBV11-2; CDR3 protein: ASSLLGGYTGELF
J gene: TRBJ2-7; V gene: TRBV5-1; CDR3 protein: ASSLMGQGAEEQY
J gene: TRBJ2-6; V gene: TRBV5-1; CDR3 protein: ASSLRGSSGANVLT
J gene: TRBJ1-2; V gene: TRBV29-1; CDR3 protein: SVEEGGSYYGYT
J gene: TRBJ1-2; V gene: TRBV6-5; CDR3 protein: ASSSGDRGLGYT
J gene: TRBJ1-2; V gene: TRBV11-1; CDR3 protein: ASSRDTSNYGYT
J gene: TRBJ2-1; V gene: TRBV12-3/TRBV12-4; CDR3 protein: ASPWGNEQF
J gene: TRBJ2-7; V gene: TRBV5-1; CDR3 protein: ASSPPGQGLAEQY
J gene: TRBJ1-4; V gene: TRBV18; CDR3 protein: ASSPPLTGGREKLF
J gene: TRBJ2-1; V gene: TRBV4-3; CDR3 protein: ASSPDVGGAYNEQF
J gene: TRBJ2-1; V gene: TRBV5-4; CDR3 protein: ASTLGGFNEQF
J gene: TRBJ1-2; V gene: TRBV7-2; CDR3 protein: ASSPSPGNRGYGYT
J gene: TRBJ2-2; V gene: TRBV5-4; CDR3 protein: ASSLARQKNTGELF
J gene: TRBJ2-5; V gene: TRBV5-1; CDR3 protein: ASSFGLAEETQY
J gene: TRBJ1-1; V gene: TRBV15; CDR3 protein: ATSRGEGTEAF
J gene: TRBJ2-7; V gene: TRBV6-1; CDR3 protein: ASSAIGDEQY
J gene: TRBJ2-1; V gene: TRBV3-1; CDR3 protein: ASSQGTPREQF
J gene: TRBJ2-1; V gene: TRBV4-3; CDR3 protein: ASSQGTPYNEQF
J gene: TRBJ2-1; V gene: TRBV29-1; CDR3 protein: SVVQASSYNEQF
J gene: TRBJ1-2; V gene: TRBV7-2; CDR3 protein: ASSSNVGQYYGYT
J gene: TRBJ1-1; V gene: TRBV27; CDR3 protein: ASSLSGETTEAF
J gene: TRBJ1-2; V gene: TRBV6-5; CDR3 protein: ARLGGGNYGYT
J gene: TRBJ1-3; V gene: TRBV12-3/TRBV12-4; CDR3 protein: ASRRRDRASGNTIY
J gene: TRBJ2-5; V gene: TRBV4-1; CDR3 protein: ASSQIRVVETQY
J gene: TRBJ1-2; V gene: TRBV30; CDR3 protein: AWSQAAGAYGYT
J gene: TRBJ2-1; V gene: TRBV7-2; CDR3 protein: ATRQGGYSEQF
J gene: TRBJ1-2; V gene: TRBV28; CDR3 protein: ASSSRDRGIFGYT
J gene: TRBJ2-3; V gene: TRBV9; CDR3 protein: ASSARVFTDTQY
J gene: TRBJ2-5; V gene: TRBV20-1; CDR3 protein: SAARGNQY
J gene: TRBJ1-3; V gene: TRBV12-3/TRBV12-4; CDR3 protein: ASIPFTGTVSGNTIY
J gene: TRBJ2-7; V gene: TRBV6-2/TRBV6-3; CDR3 protein: ATFSGLREQY
J gene: TRBJ1-5; V gene: TRBV6-5; CDR3 protein: ASSEVGESNQPQH
J gene: TRBJ1-1; V gene: TRBV5-1; CDR3 protein: ASSFTGYVSGNTEAF
J gene: TRBJ1-3; V gene: TRBV2; CDR3 protein: ASSGGLPGNTIY
J gene: TRBJ1-6; V gene: TRBV28; CDR3 protein: ASRHGGASDNSPLH
J gene: TRBJ2-2; V gene: TRBV3-1; CDR3 protein: ASFKRAGTSPRTGELF